A selection of T cell receptor beta chains follows, all from one sample in a study of blood T cell repertoires in COVID-19. Some clones are missing from TCRdb's copy, which holds only in-frame ones; the method was immunoSEQ multiplex PCR. The sample consists of some 180,000 clones, 83% of them appearing once. The specimen was peripheral blood. These TCRs come from a woman older than 75 with acute or convalescent COVID-19. The CDR3 runs from the conserved cysteine through the conserved F or W. The D gene is left open where the match is weak. The size field is filled for only some rows; it gives once, few, many or a size class.

V gene: TRBV27; J gene: TRBJ2-7; D gene: TRBD2; clone size: NA; CDR3 DNA: TGTGCCAGCAGTTTGTTAGCGGGAGGGAGCTACGAGCAGTACTTC; CDR3 protein: CASSLLAGGSYEQYF
V gene: TRBV19; J gene: TRBJ1-5; D gene: NA; clone size: NA; CDR3 DNA: TGTGCCAGTAGTATAGTGGAGGGCGCTGGGGTCCAGCCCCAGCATTTT; CDR3 protein: CASSIVEGAGVQPQHF
V gene: TRBV12-3/TRBV12-4; J gene: TRBJ2-7; D gene: NA; clone size: few; CDR3 DNA: TGTGCCAGCAGTTTCTTCGAGCAGTACTTC; CDR3 protein: CASSFFEQYF
V gene: TRBV27; J gene: TRBJ1-1; D gene: NA; clone size: NA; CDR3 DNA: TGTGCCAGCAGTTTATGGTGGAGCACTGAAGCTTTCTTT; CDR3 protein: CASSLWWSTEAFF
V gene: TRBV19; J gene: TRBJ2-1; D gene: TRBD2; clone size: NA; CDR3 DNA: TGTGCCAGTAGTATAATCGCGGGGGGAATCAATGAGCAGTTCTTC; CDR3 protein: CASSIIAGGINEQFF
V gene: TRBV19; J gene: TRBJ1-5; D gene: NA; clone size: NA; CDR3 DNA: TGTGCCAGTACGCGGGGTAATCAGCCCCAGCATTTT; CDR3 protein: CASTRGNQPQHF
V gene: TRBV24-1; J gene: TRBJ2-2; D gene: NA; clone size: NA; CDR3 DNA: TGTGCCGTGGGGGGGCAGGGGAACTCCGGGGAGCTGTTTTTT; CDR3 protein: CAVGGQGNSGELFF
V gene: TRBV30; J gene: TRBJ1-5; D gene: NA; clone size: NA; CDR3 DNA: TGTGCCTGGAGGAGGGGGAGCAATCAGCCCCAGCATTTT; CDR3 protein: CAWRRGSNQPQHF
V gene: TRBV29-1; J gene: TRBJ1-2; D gene: TRBD1; clone size: NA; CDR3 DNA: TGCAGCGTTCTTCGGACAGGGACAGCTGGCTACACCTTC; CDR3 protein: CSVLRTGTAGYTF
V gene: TRBV2; J gene: TRBJ1-2; D gene: NA; clone size: NA; CDR3 DNA: TGTGCCAGCAGCGCTGGGACTTTCCTCGAATATGGCTACACCTTC; CDR3 protein: CASSAGTFLEYGYTF
V gene: TRBV7-9; J gene: TRBJ2-1; D gene: NA; clone size: NA; CDR3 DNA: TGTGCCAGCAGCCCACACCGGGGTAGCTACATCAGTTTAAATGAGCAGTTCTTC; CDR3 protein: CASSPHRGSYISLNEQFF
V gene: TRBV5-1; J gene: TRBJ2-7; D gene: NA; clone size: NA; CDR3 DNA: TGCGCCAGCAGCTTGGAAGGGGTTAGCCACTACGAGCAGTACTTC; CDR3 protein: CASSLEGVSHYEQYF
V gene: TRBV5-1; J gene: TRBJ2-5; D gene: TRBD2; clone size: NA; CDR3 DNA: TGCGCCAGCAGCACTAGCGGGGGGGCCCGGGAGACCCAGTACTTC; CDR3 protein: CASSTSGGARETQYF
V gene: TRBV3-1/TRBV3-2; J gene: TRBJ2-2; D gene: NA; clone size: NA; CDR3 DNA: TGTGCCAGCAGCCTATGGACAGTTTCGAACACCGGGGAGCTGTTTTTT; CDR3 protein: CASSLWTVSNTGELFF
V gene: TRBV5-1; J gene: TRBJ2-7; D gene: TRBD1; clone size: NA; CDR3 DNA: TGCGCCAGCAGCTTGGCCGCCTCCCAGACAGGGAGATTCTACGAGCAGTACTTC; CDR3 protein: CASSLAASQTGRFYEQYF
V gene: TRBV19; J gene: TRBJ1-4; D gene: NA; clone size: NA; CDR3 DNA: TGTGCCAGTAGTAACGATGACAGGCCTAGGGAAAAACTGTTTTTT; CDR3 protein: CASSNDDRPREKLFF
V gene: TRBV5-1; J gene: TRBJ2-1; D gene: TRBD1; clone size: NA; CDR3 DNA: TGCGCCAGCAGCGGTGGGACAGGGGGCCCCAATGAGCAGTTCTTC; CDR3 protein: CASSGGTGGPNEQFF
V gene: TRBV19; J gene: TRBJ1-5; D gene: NA; clone size: NA; CDR3 DNA: TGTGCCAGTAGAACAAACAGCTATAGCAATCAGCCCCAGCATTTT; CDR3 protein: CASRTNSYSNQPQHF